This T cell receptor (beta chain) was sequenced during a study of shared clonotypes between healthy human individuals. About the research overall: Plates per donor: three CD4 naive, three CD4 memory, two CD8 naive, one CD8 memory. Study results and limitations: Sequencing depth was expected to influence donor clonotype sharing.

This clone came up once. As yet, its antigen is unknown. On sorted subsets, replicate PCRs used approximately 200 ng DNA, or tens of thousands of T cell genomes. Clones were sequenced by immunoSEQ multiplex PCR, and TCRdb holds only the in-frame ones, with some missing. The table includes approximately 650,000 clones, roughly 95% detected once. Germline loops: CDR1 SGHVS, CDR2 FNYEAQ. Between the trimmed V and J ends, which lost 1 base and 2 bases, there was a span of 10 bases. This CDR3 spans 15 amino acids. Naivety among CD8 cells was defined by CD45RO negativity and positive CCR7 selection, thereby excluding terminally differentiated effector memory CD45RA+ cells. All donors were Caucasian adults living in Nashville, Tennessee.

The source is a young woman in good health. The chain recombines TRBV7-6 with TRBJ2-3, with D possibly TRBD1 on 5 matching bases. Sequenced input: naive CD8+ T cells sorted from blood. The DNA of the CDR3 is TGTGCCAGCAGCTTAGAATGGGGCTACACAGATACGCAGTATTTT. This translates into CASSLEWGYTDTQYF.